The entry below gives a single TCR beta chain sequence along with its context. Its target antigen remains unknown. It has no much larger one-base neighbor in the sample; base qualities were not kept. TCRbeta CDR3 regions were amplified from genomic DNA by means of the immunoSEQ Assay, a bias-controlled multiplex PCR. The paper's processing steps were these. Nucleated cell counts per sample were estimated from amplification of reference gene primers within the assay. To quantify the absolute abundance of each unique TCRbeta CDR3 rearrangement, sequence reads were collapsed and filtered. For each sample, productive Simpson clonality was calculated by taking the square root of Simpson's diversity index across productive rearrangements. TCRdb limited this immuneACCESS table to in-frame rearrangements with V and J called. A share of clones is missing; checked studies link under half to unresolved V genes, and the rest is unexplained. V and J calls and clone size are copied from that table; D and trimming were computed from the DNA. The sample records about 150,000 clones, approximately 86% of which are singletons. The ten most abundant clones make up more than 3% of the sample.

This specimen comes from a study of blood T cell repertoires in COVID-19 (dated by TCRdb to the early 2020s). The study in broad terms: Samples from collaborators originated in the United States, Italy and Spain and spanned both the acute and convalescent phases of COVID-19. The prospective study material was composed of cDNA or gDNA derived from T cells, B-cell-depleted T cells, or PBMCs. Nearly every sample came with metadata listing a de-identified subject ID, COVID-19 status, age in years and sex. The dataset comprised deeply sampled blood TCRbeta repertoires from subjects exposed to, actively infected with, or recovered from COVID-19. The repertoires were released in a freely available public database meant as a resource for research on the immune response to SARS-CoV-2. The samples were drawn from two sources: the first 160 participants of the ongoing ImmuneRACE study, and 1,200 or so subjects contributed by 6 global collaborators. Where HLA class I and class II types were available, the types were taken from metadata supplied by the sample provider, not from assay-based typing.

Collaborating institutions collected whole blood in K2EDTA tubes following their own protocols. For TCRbeta analysis, collaborators shipped samples in one of three forms: frozen whole blood, isolated PBMCs, or DNA extracted from either of those sample types. The CDR3 covers 14 residues, taking in both the cysteine and the phenylalanine. Solely the CDR3 DNA is kept, with 42 bases framed from the first base. V and J are truncated by 1 base and 2 bases respectively, leaving an intervening sequence of 7 bases. CDR1 and CDR2 were assigned from the germline V gene as SGHRS and YFSETQ. What the study reported, not specific to this receptor: The amount of clinical and demographic metadata varied by source and participant and was provided uncurated.

The chain couples TRBV5-1 to TRBJ1-3; the D gene is not confidently resolved. This TCR came from a man in his 70s with acute or convalescent COVID-19. Sequenced input: peripheral blood. The CDR3 loop reads CASSLTVAGNTIYF. The DNA reads as follows: TGCGCCAGCAGCTTGACAGTCGCTGGAAACACCATATATTTT.